The present T cell receptor beta chain was sequenced within a study of blood T cell repertoires in COVID-19. The overall study: Samples came from the United States, Italy and Spain, spanning acute and convalescent COVID-19. T cells, B-cell-depleted T cells, or PBMCs supplied cDNA or gDNA.

Germline CDR1 is SNHLY and CDR2 is FYNNEI. Trimming removed 6 bases from V and 0 bases from J; junction bases left unmatched: 3. This CDR3 region has 17 residues. As originally analysed: Quantification of nucleated cells was approximated via reference gene primer amplification. The assay was immunoSEQ multiplex PCR, and TCRdb's table has in-frame clones only and misses some. V and J calls and clone size follow that table, whereas D and trimming were derived from the DNA. The table records about 160,000 clones, about 80% of them present only once. This clonotype was obtained from a man aged 60 to 69 with acute or convalescent COVID-19. The chain joins TRBV2 to TRBJ2-3; 16 bases agree with TRBD2. Material: peripheral blood. The CDR3 sequence is CASRAGLAGGSTDTQYF. The DNA of the CDR3 is TGTGCCAGCAGGGCGGGACTAGCGGGGGGGAGCACAGATACGCAGTATTTT. Full variable domain (outside the CDR3, taken from reference TRBV2 and TRBJ2-3): EPEVTQTPSHQVTQMGQEVILRCVPISNHLYFYWYRQILGQKVEFLVSFYNNEISEKSEIFDDQFSVERPDGSNFTLKIRSTKLEDSAMYFCASRAGLAGGSTDTQYFGPGTRLTVL.